A selection of T cell receptor beta chains follows, all from one sample in a study of response to subunit inactivated influenza vaccine. TCRdb called the RT-PCR reads again in MiXCR, with one record for every CDR3 protein. The sample holds hundreds of thousands of distinct CDR3 sequences, 11% to 15% seen once. Sequencing was performed on PBMCs from blood, taken 14 to 15 days before vaccination. Receptors originate from a man aged 45-60 years who received an inactivated influenza vaccine. CDR3s include the opening cysteine and the closing phenylalanine or tryptophan. The order of the fields is V gene, clone size, D gene, J gene, CDR3 DNA, CDR3 protein. D genes are given only for firm matches. A row's size may be missing; if present it is once, few, many or a size class.

TRBV10-3	few	-	TRBJ2-7	TGTGCCACTGCGTTAGACTCCACCGCGTTACACGAGCAGTACTTC	CATALDSTALHEQYF
TRBV15	few	TRBD2	TRBJ2-1	TGTGCCACCAGCGGGACCGTGGGACTAGCGTTCAATGAGCAGTTCTTC	CATSGTVGLAFNEQFF
TRBV25-1	few	-	TRBJ2-1	TGTGCCACAGGGGGGAATGAGCAGTTCTTC	CATGGNEQFF
TRBV15	few	-	TRBJ2-7	TGTGCCACCAGCAGAGCAGGGAACGAGCAGTACTTC	CATSRAGNEQYF
TRBV12-3/TRBV12-4	-	-	TRBJ2-5	TGTGCCAGCAGTGACCGGGGACTCCTCTTAGAGACCCAGTACTTC	CASSDRGLLLETQYF
TRBV12-3/TRBV12-4	-	-	TRBJ1-3	TGTGCCAGCGGGGCCCGAGTTCCTGGAAATACCATATATTTT	CASGARVPGNTIYF
TRBV6-2/TRBV6-3	many	TRBD2	TRBJ2-1	TGTGCCAGCAGTTACGGACTGGGTAGCGGGAGTTCGTACAATGAGCAGTTCTTC	CASSYGLGSGSSYNEQFF
TRBV28	few	-	TRBJ1-5	TGTGCCACCTGGACACTAAGCACGGATCAGCCCCAGCATTTT	CATWTLSTDQPQHF
TRBV9	-	-	TRBJ2-3	TGTGCCAGCAGCGCCGGAGCGGCACGGGATACGCAGTATTTT	CASSAGAARDTQYF
TRBV9	few	-	TRBJ2-2	TGTGCCAGCAGCCCACTTGAGGGGAACACCGGGGAGCTGTTTTTT	CASSPLEGNTGELFF
TRBV5-1	many	-	TRBJ2-7	TGCGCCAGCAGCTTGGCCGGGACATCGTGGGAGCAGTACTTC	CASSLAGTSWEQYF
TRBV29-1	many	-	TRBJ2-5	TGCAGCGTTGATAAGGCTCGGGGGCAAGAGACCCAGTACTTC	CSVDKARGQETQYF
TRBV12-3/TRBV12-4	-	-	TRBJ1-1	TGTGCCAGCAGCCTAAGTTCGATCGAAGCTTTCTTT	CASSLSSIEAFF
TRBV24-1	few	-	TRBJ1-5	TGTGCCACCAGTGATTGGGGCCAGTTGCCCCAGCATTTT	CATSDWGQLPQHF
TRBV6-5	-	-	TRBJ1-5	TGTGCCAGCAGTTACTCTAACCCGGGAAATCAGCCCCAGCATTTT	CASSYSNPGNQPQHF
TRBV2	-	-	TRBJ1-1	TGTGCCAGCAGTGAATTCAGGGTAGACACTGAAGCTTTCTTT	CASSEFRVDTEAFF
TRBV7-9	few	TRBD1	TRBJ1-4	TGTGCCAGCAGCATTACCGGGACAGGGATGCCTAATGAAAAACTGTTTTTT	CASSITGTGMPNEKLFF
TRBV7-9	-	TRBD1	TRBJ1-1	TGTGCCAGCAGCTTAGTAGGTCGGACAGGGTTAAACACTGAAGCTTTCTTT	CASSLVGRTGLNTEAFF
TRBV20-1	few	-	TRBJ2-5	TGCAGTGCTAGAGTGGGGGCTCGGGAGACCCAGTACTTC	CSARVGARETQYF
TRBV7-8	-	TRBD2	TRBJ2-1	TGTGCCAGCAGCTTTGGCGGGAGGACAAACAATGAGCAGTTCTTC	CASSFGGRTNNEQFF
TRBV28	-	-	TRBJ1-1	TGTGCCAGCAGTTTAGTTGGAGACGGAATGGGTGCAGCTTTCTTT	CASSLVGDGMGAAFF
TRBV18	-	-	TRBJ2-3	TGTGCCAGCTCACCACGTTCTGAATACACAGATACGCAGTATTTT	CASSPRSEYTDTQYF
TRBV3-1	few	-	TRBJ2-2	TGTGCCAGCAGCCAAGTTTGGGGGCAGAACACCGGGGAGCTGTTTTTT	CASSQVWGQNTGELFF
TRBV9	-	-	TRBJ2-1	TGTGCCAGCAGCGTAGGCAGGCAACGCTACAATGAGCAGTTCTTC	CASSVGRQRYNEQFF
TRBV7-9	few	-	TRBJ2-7	TGTGCCAGCAGCTTAGGGGGAGCCGACCGCTACGAGCAGTACTTC	CASSLGGADRYEQYF
TRBV15	-	-	TRBJ1-1	TGTGCCACCAGCCTAATCCCGGGGTTCACTGAAGCTTTCTTT	CATSLIPGFTEAFF
TRBV6-5	-	-	TRBJ2-7	TGTGCCAGCAGTTACTCCTTACAGGGTTCGACCTACGAGCAGTACTTC	CASSYSLQGSTYEQYF
TRBV28	few	-	TRBJ2-7	TGTGCCAGCAGGCCAGGAAGCTCCTACGAGCAGTACTTC	CASRPGSSYEQYF
TRBV6-1	-	TRBD1	TRBJ2-1	TGTGCCAGCAGTCCCGCTTTCTCCGGGACAGAAACCCCTTATGAGCAGTTCTTC	CASSPAFSGTETPYEQFF
TRBV9	once	-	TRBJ2-5	TGTGCCAGCAGCCCCGCAGCGATCCAAGAGACCCAGTACTTC	CASSPAAIQETQYF
TRBV6-5	-	TRBD1	TRBJ1-2	TGTGCCAGCAGTTGGACAGGGGTTAACTATGGCTACACCTTC	CASSWTGVNYGYTF
TRBV12-3/TRBV12-4	-	-	TRBJ2-3	TGTGCCAGCAGTTTAGGAGCCGGGCCCCGCACAGATACGCAGTATTTT	CASSLGAGPRTDTQYF
TRBV13	many	-	TRBJ2-1	TGTGCCAGCAGCGTGACCTGGACACCCATCTACAATGAGCAGTTCTTC	CASSVTWTPIYNEQFF
TRBV2	-	-	TRBJ1-4	TGTGCCTGCGGACGGGAGACTAATGAAAAACTGTTTTTT	CACGRETNEKLFF
TRBV2	-	-	TRBJ1-5	TGTGCCAGCAGTGTTATTGCTCATCAGCCCCAGCATTTT	CASSVIAHQPQHF
TRBV5-4	-	-	TRBJ1-3	TGTGCCAGCAGCTTGCAGGGAGTAACTGGAAACACCATATATTTT	CASSLQGVTGNTIYF
TRBV13	-	TRBD2	TRBJ2-2	TGTGCCAGCAGCCCGGGACTAGCGGGTTACACCGGGGAGCTGTTTTTT	CASSPGLAGYTGELFF
TRBV12-3/TRBV12-4	many	TRBD2	TRBJ2-7	TGTGCCAGCAGTCCCCACGGAAGACTAGCTGCCTACGAGCAGTACTTC	CASSPHGRLAAYEQYF
TRBV9	-	-	TRBJ2-1	TGTGCCAGCAGCGCCCCCGGGGGCCTCTACAATGAGCAGTTCTTC	CASSAPGGLYNEQFF
TRBV5-1	-	TRBD1	TRBJ1-6	TGCGCCAGCAGCTTGGGTGACAGGGGTGGCTATAATTCACCCCTCCACTTT	CASSLGDRGGYNSPLHF
TRBV12-3/TRBV12-4	many	-	TRBJ1-1	TGTGCCAGCAATCCACAGGGAGGGCGCACTGAAGCTTTCTTT	CASNPQGGRTEAFF
TRBV7-9	few	TRBD2	TRBJ2-1	TGTGCCAGCAGAAATTTCAAGGAGAGCGGGGCTTGGCAGCAGTTCTTC	CASRNFKESGAWQQFF
TRBV6-5	many	-	TRBJ1-4	TGTGCCAGCAGTTACTCAGGCAGGGTCGAAAATGAAAAACTGTTTTTT	CASSYSGRVENEKLFF
TRBV5-1	-	-	TRBJ1-4	TGCGCCAGCAGCTTCCAACCGTTCGATGAAAAACTGTTTTTT	CASSFQPFDEKLFF
TRBV27	-	-	TRBJ1-6	TGTGCCAGCAGTTTATCGAATAGGGGGGGGTCCTCACCCCTCCACTTT	CASSLSNRGGSSPLHF
TRBV3-1	-	-	TRBJ2-3	TGTGCCAGCAGCCAAGTCGTTCTCACTAGCACAGATACGCAGTATTTT	CASSQVVLTSTDTQYF
TRBV4-2	-	-	TRBJ2-5	TGTGCCAGCAGCCAGGCCCCAGGGATGGGTGAGACCCAGTACTTC	CASSQAPGMGETQYF
TRBV10-3	many	-	TRBJ2-7	TGTGCCACCATGGACGGGACCTACGAGCAGTACTTC	CATMDGTYEQYF
TRBV7-9	-	TRBD2	TRBJ2-2	TGTGCCAGCAGCACCGGGACTAGCGGGACCACCGGGGAGCTGTTTTTT	CASSTGTSGTTGELFF
TRBV28	few	-	TRBJ2-7	TGTGCCAGCAGTCTACCCAAGTACGAGCAGTACTTC	CASSLPKYEQYF
TRBV18	-	TRBD2	TRBJ2-6	TGTGCCAGCTCACCACTGGGACTAGCGGGAGTTCTTGGTCCTGGGGCCAACGTCCTGACTTTC	CASSPLGLAGVLGPGANVLTF
TRBV4-1	many	-	TRBJ2-3	TGCGCCAGCAGCCAAGGTAACGGGTGGGGCACAGATACGCAGTATTTT	CASSQGNGWGTDTQYF
TRBV7-8	few	-	TRBJ2-7	TGTGCCAGCAGCGTGGGCTTCTACGAGCAGTACTTC	CASSVGFYEQYF
TRBV20-1	-	TRBD2	TRBJ2-1	TGCAGTGCCGTAGCGGGCGGTGGGTCCTACAATGAGCAGTTCTTC	CSAVAGGGSYNEQFF